These 22 T cell receptor beta chains share one sample of origin, sequenced in a study of blood T cell repertoires in COVID-19 (dated by TCRdb to between 2020 and 2021). Library preparation employed the immunoSEQ multiplex PCR assay. What TCRdb holds here is the immuneACCESS table cut down to in-frame rearrangements. Part of the clones is not present; checked against another copy, under half of the missing clones reflect an unresolved V gene, and the others are unexplained. The sample yields over 200,000 clones; 70% to 85% were counted once. Jointly, the top ten make up around 2.4% of the sample. Material: peripheral blood. These receptors were collected from a man aged 35-49 years who had recovered from COVID-19.

The genes are TRBV6-5 and TRBJ1-5, with 12 bases matching TRBD1. The CDR3 has 15 amino acids. V shed 6 bases, J shed 3 bases, and the junction held 3 bases outside the gene matches. The V gene's germline CDR1 is MNHEY and CDR2 SVGAGI. CDR3 in amino acids: CASSGTGGSNQPQHF. DNA of the CDR3: TGTGCCAGCAGCGGGACAGGGGGCTCCAATCAGCCCCAGCATTTT.

The rearrangement joins TRBV4-1 to TRBJ1-5; D remains ambiguous. Germline lookup yields CDR1 MGHRA and CDR2 YSYEKL. The ends were cut back, 0 bases at V and 6 bases at J, with 12 bases in the middle. The length of the CDR3 is 15 residues. In DNA form, the CDR3 reads TGCGCCAGCAGCCAAGACGGGTTTCGGGGTCAGCCCCAGCATTTT. This translates into CASSQDGFRGQPQHF.

This clone was seen only once. This chain joins TRBV29-1 and TRBJ2-7; 8 bases match TRBD1. CDR3 length: 12 amino acids. The junction had 8 bases not matched to a gene; V was cut back by 7 bases and J by 6 bases. Germline V gene data show CDR1 as SQVTM and CDR2 as ANQGSEA. The CDR3 DNA reads TGCAGCGCTACGGACAGGGTAACCGAGCAGTACTTC. It codes for CSATDRVTEQYF.

The genes are TRBV7-9 and TRBJ1-5, with TRBD1 identical over 8 bases. The germline gives CDR1 SEHNR, CDR2 FQNEAQ (reference sequence). The CDR3 is 17 amino acids. V dropped 1 base and J dropped 1; count of bases not matched to a gene: 6. CDR3 region: CASSLGNRGESNQPQHF. CDR3 DNA sequence: TGTGCCAGCAGCTTAGGAAACAGGGGGGAAAGCAATCAGCCCCAGCATTTT.

As for this clone: The same CDR3 can be traced to other DNA sequences in this sample. The CDR3 is CASSYSHTDTQYF. The DNA for the CDR3 is TGTGCCAGCAGTTACTCTCACACAGATACGCAGTATTTT. V usage is TRBV6-2 or TRBV6-3 and J usage is TRBJ2-3; no firm D call. Germline V lookup: CDR1 MNHEY, CDR2 SVGEGT. The CDR3 covers 13 residues. Deletions cut 0 bases from V and 2 bases from J, with 3 bases between.

V and J are TRBV19 and TRBJ2-1; TRBD1 is a possible D gene (5 bases). Germline values: CDR1 LNHDA, CDR2 SQIVND (reference sequence). This CDR3 spans 16 amino acids. Trimming pared 5 bases from V and 0 bases from J, leaving 14 bases between. In nucleotides, the CDR3 is TGTGCCAGTAGTTGGATGGGGCCGAGCTCCTACAATGAGCAGTTCTTC. Amino acids: CASSWMGPSSYNEQFF. The complete variable domain, with remaining parts taken from reference TRBV19 and TRBJ2-1, reads DGGITQSPKYLFRKEGQNVTLSCEQNLNHDAMYWYRQDPGQGLRLIYYSQIVNDFQKGDIAEGYSVSREKKESFPLTVTSAQKNPTAFYLCASSWMGPSSYNEQFFGPGTRLTVL.

V gene TRBV10-3 combines with J gene TRBJ2-2; TRBD1 matches at 8 bases. Germline values: CDR1 ENHRY, CDR2 SYGVKD. Trimming cost V 0 bases and J 8 bases; bases outside gene matches: 5. CDR3 length: 15 residues. CDR3 sequence reads: CAISESQGASGELFF. Written as DNA, the CDR3 is TGTGCCATCAGTGAGTCCCAGGGGGCGTCGGGGGAGCTGTTTTTT.

This rearrangement joins TRBV10-1 to TRBJ2-2; TRBD2 aligns across 8 bases. Trimming at V came to 3 bases and at J to 5 bases, leaving 8 bases not matched to a gene. The CDR3 loop spans 16 amino acids. Germline V gives CDR1 WNHNN, CDR2 SYGVQD (reference sequence). CDR3 in amino acids: CASSDNVAGRTGELFF. CDR3 coding DNA: TGCGCCAGCAGTGACAACGTAGCGGGAAGAACCGGGGAGCTGTTTTTT.

The chain carries TRBV6-5 and TRBJ1-2; TRBD1 might be the D (6 bases). The CDR3 consists of 15 residues. Trimming took off 6 bases at V and 3 bases at J, with 17 bases between the two ends. The germline gives CDR1 MNHEY, CDR2 SVGAGI. This CDR3 is CASRPAGARDYGYTF. CDR3 nucleotide sequence: TGTGCCAGCAGACCCGCAGGGGCAAGAGACTATGGCTACACCTTC.

This clone was observed a few times. The chain recombines TRBV19 with TRBJ1-5; TRBD1 is a possible D gene (6 bases). CDR1 and CDR2 (germline): LNHDA, SQIVND (reference sequence). The CDR3 covers 13 residues. V was pared by 5 bases and J by 7 bases, with 12 bases between. The CDR3 DNA is TGTGCCAGTAGTGGGACACGATTCCAGCCCCAGCATTTT. Residues: CASSGTRFQPQHF.

The rearrangement links TRBV4-1 to TRBJ1-1; 7 nucleotides match TRBD1. J gave up 4 bases and V 6 bases, and 5 bases lay outside the gene matches. The CDR3 runs to 13 residues. Germline lookup yields CDR1 MGHRA and CDR2 YSYEKL. CDR3 sequence reads: CASRNRGGTEAFF. In nucleotides, the CDR3 is TGCGCCAGCAGAAACAGGGGCGGCACTGAAGCTTTCTTT.

The chain employs TRBV15 and TRBJ2-2, with 7 bases aligning to TRBD2. The CDR3 has 16 amino acids. Per germline, CDR1 LNHNV and CDR2 YYDKDF (reference sequence). The J segment lost 5 bases and the V segment lost 6 bases, leaving 12 bases of the junction unmatched. CDR3 nucleotide sequence: TGTGCCACCAGGGGTGCACTAGCGAAAAGAACCGGGGAGCTGTTTTTT. It encodes CATRGALAKRTGELFF.

The genes are TRBV3-1 (or the pseudogene TRBV3-2) and TRBJ2-5, with TRBD2 matching 7 bases. V gave up 5 bases and J gave up 7 bases; unmatched junction bases: 7. Germline CDR1 LGHDT, CDR2 YNNKEL (reference sequence). CDR3 length: 13 residues. The CDR3 bases are TGTGCCAGCAGCAGACAGCGGGGAGGGACCCAGTACTTC. Protein sequence: CASSRQRGGTQYF.

The chain is built from TRBV7-2 and TRBJ2-1, with a weak D call TRBD1 (6 bases). The CDR3 is made up of 14 amino acids. Germline V gene lookup returns CDR1 SGHTA and CDR2 FQGNSA. V gave up 2 bases and J gave up 7 bases, with 12 bases separating them. The CDR3 region is CASSLFRGQNEQFF. Written as DNA, the CDR3 is TGTGCCAGCAGCTTATTCAGGGGTCAAAATGAGCAGTTCTTC.

The chain uses TRBV6-5 and TRBJ2-3, with D tentatively TRBD2 (6 bases). The length of the CDR3 is 11 residues. Germline lookup yields CDR1 MNHEY and CDR2 SVGAGI. V shed 6 bases and J shed 13 bases, with 14 bases lying between them. This chain's CDR3 is CASRGLGHEYF. CDR3 bases: TGTGCCAGCAGGGGACTGGGGCATGAGTATTTT.

This sequence joins TRBV27 and TRBJ1-5; D unclear. CDR3 size: 14 residues. Trimming stripped 4 bases from V and 9 bases from J, with 16 bases between. The germline V gene has CDR1 MNHEY and CDR2 SMNVEV (reference sequence). Written as DNA, the CDR3 is TGTGCCAGCAGTTCCTTGGCGGAGAAAGGGCCCCAGCATTTT. It encodes CASSSLAEKGPQHF.

This clone was counted a single time. The chain links TRBV11-3 to TRBJ2-3, with 8 bases that match TRBD2. After removal of 5 bases from V and 11 bases from J, the junction contained 18 bases not matched to a gene. Germline lookup yields CDR1 SGHNT and CDR2 YENEEA. CDR3 size: 16 residues. CDR3 loop: CASSLSGTRSSGMQYF. The CDR3 DNA sequence: TGTGCCAGCAGCCTTTCCGGGACTAGGAGTTCTGGTATGCAGTATTTT.

The V gene is TRBV13, the J gene TRBJ2-3, with TRBD2 matching 12 bases. V dropped 5 bases and J dropped 6; count of bases not matched to a gene: 6. CDR3 length: 15 residues. Germline lookup yields CDR1 PRHDT and CDR2 FYEKMQ (reference sequence). The CDR3 DNA reads TGTGCCAGCAGCACACGACTAGCGGGGGAGGATACGCAGTATTTT. This translates into CASSTRLAGEDTQYF.

This chain joins TRBV27 and TRBJ2-5; possible D gene TRBD1, 6 bases. Germline CDR1 is MNHEY and CDR2 is SMNVEV (reference sequence). Trimming stripped 3 bases from V and 6 bases from J, with 11 bases between. This CDR3 has 13 residues. The CDR3: CASSLQGRQTQYF. In DNA form, the CDR3 reads TGTGCCAGCAGTTTGCAGGGGCGGCAGACCCAGTACTTC.

This rearrangement joins TRBV7-2 to TRBJ2-5; D unclear. CDR3 length equals 14 residues. Germline CDR1 is SGHTA and CDR2 is FQGNSA. The V and J ends lost 7 bases and 4 bases respectively, with 16 bases between them. Written as DNA, the CDR3 is TGTGCCAGCACCCCCGTAGCCCAGCGAGAGACCCAGTACTTC. It translates to CASTPVAQRETQYF.

The chain combines TRBV6-5 with TRBJ1-1; D is ambiguous. The CDR3 is made up of 14 amino acids. The V and J ends lost 0 bases and 3 bases respectively, with 8 bases between them. Per germline, CDR1 MNHEY and CDR2 SVGAGI. The CDR3 region is CASSYSAGDTEAFF. CDR3 nucleotides: TGTGCCAGCAGTTACTCGGCAGGCGACACTGAAGCTTTCTTT.

This chain uses TRBV19 with TRBJ2-5; 8 bases map to TRBD1. Looked up from germline, CDR1 is LNHDA and CDR2 is SQIVND (reference sequence). V dropped 5 bases and J dropped 5; count of bases not matched to a gene: 7. There are 14 residues in the CDR3. The chain's CDR3 is CASSSSGQEETQYF. In nucleotides, the CDR3 is TGTGCCAGTAGTTCATCGGGACAGGAGGAGACCCAGTACTTC.